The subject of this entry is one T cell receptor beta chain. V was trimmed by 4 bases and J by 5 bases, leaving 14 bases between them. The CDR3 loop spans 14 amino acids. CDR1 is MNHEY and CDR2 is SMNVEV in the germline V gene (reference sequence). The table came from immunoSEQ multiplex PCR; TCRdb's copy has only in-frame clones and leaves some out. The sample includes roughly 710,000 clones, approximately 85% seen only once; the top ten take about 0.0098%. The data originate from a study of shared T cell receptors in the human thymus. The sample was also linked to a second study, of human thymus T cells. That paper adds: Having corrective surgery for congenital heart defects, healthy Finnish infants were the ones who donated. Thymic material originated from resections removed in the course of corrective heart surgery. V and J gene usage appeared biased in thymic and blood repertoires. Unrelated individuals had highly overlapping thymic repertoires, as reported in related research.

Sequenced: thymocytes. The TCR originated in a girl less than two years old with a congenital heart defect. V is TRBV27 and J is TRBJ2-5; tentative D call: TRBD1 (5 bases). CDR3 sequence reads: CASSWGLGDETQYF. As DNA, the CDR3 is TGTGCCAGCAGTTGGGGTCTAGGGGATGAGACCCAGTACTTC.